The sequence of this T cell receptor beta chain was determined in a study of regulatory T cells in long-lasting Graves disease. This clonotype appeared a few times. The CDR3 contains 16 residues. The V and J ends lost 0 bases and 2 bases respectively, with 13 bases between them. CDR1 is KGHSH and CDR2 is LQKENI in the germline V gene. Noted time point: newly diagnosed GD, antithyroid drugs for less than 3 months. The TCR library used RNA extracted from PBMCs. Arm-PCR of CDR3 regions and iRepertoire HTBI primers were the basis on which TCR beta libraries were built. TCRdb reprocessed the multiplex PCR reads via MiXCR and lists one record per CDR3 protein. Among over 350,000 distinct CDR3 sequences listed, 12% to 15% were seen once. These data were also filed under a second study, of T cells in Graves' hyperthyroidism and ophthalmopathy. That paper adds: Graves' hyperthyroidism was deemed stable absent ophthalmopathy progression within 18 months.

The genes are TRBV18 and TRBJ2-5, with a weak D call TRBD1 (7 bases). The receptor was isolated from a woman in her forties or fifties with Graves disease. This sample comprised peripheral blood mononuclear cells (PBMCs), obtained at new diagnosis, from a patient treated with antithyroid drugs. The CDR3 DNA follows: TGTGCCAGCTCACCACCAAAGGCAGGGGGGCAAGAGACCCAGTACTTC. Translating gives CASSPPKAGGQETQYF.